These 26 T cell receptor beta chains originate from one sample sequenced in a study of blood T cell repertoires in COVID-19 (dated by TCRdb to about 2020). Receptors were amplified or captured by the immunoSEQ multiplex PCR assay. This is the immuneACCESS table as TCRdb keeps it, with only in-frame sequences that have V and J called. A part of the clones is gone; compared with another copy, unresolved V genes explain less than half, and the rest is unexplained. A total of roughly 160,000 clones appear in this sample, approximately 81% of them only once. The top ten clonotypes cover about 1% of the sample. Sample: peripheral blood. These receptors all stem from a middle-aged man with acute or convalescent COVID-19.

V gene TRBV7-8 combines with J gene TRBJ2-5; D is uncertain. Trimming pared 3 bases from V and 5 bases from J, leaving 16 bases between. This CDR3 has 15 residues. In germline, CDR1 is SGHVS, CDR2 FQNEAQ. The CDR3 DNA reads as TGTGCCAGCAGCTTTAGAGGCCGCCCTTCGGAGACCCAGTACTTC. Translated: CASSFRGRPSETQYF. Combining the CDR3 with reference TRBV7-8 and TRBJ2-5 gives the whole variable domain GAGVSQSPRYKVAKRGQDVALRCDPISGHVSLFWYQQALGQGPEFLTYFQNEAQLDKSGLPSDRFFAERPEGSVSTLKIQRTQQEDSAVYLCASSFRGRPSETQYFGPGTRLLVL.

The rearrangement joins TRBV3-1 (or the pseudogene TRBV3-2) to TRBJ2-3; TRBD2 agrees at 11 bases. CDR3 length: 16 residues. CDR1 and CDR2 from the germline V gene are LGHDT and YNNKEL (reference sequence). V lost 4 bases and J lost 4; bases outside the gene matches: 7. The CDR3 loop reads CASSRRLAGLADTQYF. CDR3 sequence (DNA): TGTGCCAGCAGCCGCCGACTAGCGGGGTTGGCAGATACGCAGTATTTT.

The chain joins TRBV3-1 (or the pseudogene TRBV3-2) to TRBJ2-2; tentatively, D is TRBD2 (6 bases). The CDR3 contains 13 residues. CDR1 is LGHDT, CDR2 YNNKEL, per germline (reference sequence). The V end was cut by 3 bases, the J end by 4 bases, with 6 bases between. In nucleotides, the CDR3 is TGTGCCAGCAGCCAGGGGGGCACCGGGGAGCTGTTTTTT. Its protein is CASSQGGTGELFF.

The chain uses TRBV3-1 (or the pseudogene TRBV3-2) and TRBJ1-2; weak D call: TRBD1 (5 bases). V lost 0 bases, J lost 4 bases, and 12 bases lay in between. The germline V gene has CDR1 LGHDT and CDR2 YNNKEL (reference sequence). The CDR3 totals 15 residues. The DNA for the CDR3 is TGTGCCAGCAGCCAAGATTACCTGGGGGGCTATGGCTACACCTTC. As protein: CASSQDYLGGYGYTF.

This chain uses TRBV5-8 with TRBJ2-1; 11 positions match TRBD2. The germline V gene encodes CDR1 SGHTS and CDR2 YDEGEE. The CDR3 spans 14 residues. V lost 1 base and J lost 8; bases outside the gene matches: 2. CDR3 coding DNA: TGTGCCAGCAGCTTGCTAGCGGGGGGCGATGAGCAGTTCTTC. Translation gives CASSLLAGGDEQFF.

The chain carries TRBV5-6 and TRBJ1-3, with a possible D match to TRBD1 (6 bases). The CDR3 runs to 16 residues. CDR1 SGHDT and CDR2 YYEEEE come from the germline V gene. V lost 0 bases and J lost 4, with 14 bases in between. CDR3: CASSLAGAGAGNTIYF. CDR3 nucleotides: TGTGCCAGCAGCTTGGCCGGGGCAGGGGCCGGAAACACCATATATTTT.

This clone was observed a few times. The chain combines TRBV7-9 with TRBJ1-1; 7 bases map to TRBD1. CDR3 length: 14 residues. Germline V gene lookup returns CDR1 SEHNR and CDR2 FQNEAQ (reference sequence). J was trimmed by 6 bases and V by 5 bases; bases with no gene match: 9. This CDR3 reads CASSGVTDRAEAFF. CDR3 nucleotide sequence: TGTGCCAGCAGCGGGGTGACAGACAGGGCTGAAGCTTTCTTT.

The chain recombines TRBV2 with TRBJ2-7; D might be TRBD1 (5 bases). This CDR3 spans 13 amino acids. Germline V gene sequence: CDR1 SNHLY, CDR2 FYNNEI. The germline V and J ends were trimmed by 6 bases and 3 bases, with 12 bases remaining between them. Written as DNA, the CDR3 is TGTGCCAGCAGCCGACAGTGGAACTACGAGCAGTACTTC. Protein sequence: CASSRQWNYEQYF. Full variable domain (remainder filled in from reference TRBV2 and TRBJ2-7): EPEVTQTPSHQVTQMGQEVILRCVPISNHLYFYWYRQILGQKVEFLVSFYNNEISEKSEIFDDQFSVERPDGSNFTLKIRSTKLEDSAMYFCASSRQWNYEQYFGPGTRLTVT.

The V gene is TRBV7-3, the J gene TRBJ2-3; TRBD2 matches at 12 bases. The CDR3 contains 15 residues. V shed 3 bases, J shed 4 bases, and the junction held 2 bases outside the gene matches. Germline CDR1 is SGHTA and CDR2 is FQGTGA. The chain's CDR3 is CASSFSSGGADTQYF. The DNA of the CDR3 is TGTGCCAGCAGCTTCTCTAGCGGGGGGGCAGATACGCAGTATTTT.

This clone has just a few counts. V and J are TRBV3-1 (or the pseudogene TRBV3-2) and TRBJ2-1, with 8 bases lining up with TRBD2. V was clipped by 4 bases and J by 0 bases; unmatched bases: 5. CDR1 is LGHDT, CDR2 YNNKEL, per germline (reference sequence). CDR3 length equals 16 residues. The CDR3 bases are TGTGCCAGCAGCCTAGCCGGGACTAGCTCCTACAATGAGCAGTTCTTC. The encoded protein is CASSLAGTSSYNEQFF.

The chain employs TRBV5-1 and TRBJ1-1, with D hard to call. The V end was cut by 10 bases, the J end by 8 bases, with 15 bases between. Looked up from germline, CDR1 is SGHRS and CDR2 is YFSETQ. CDR3 length: 11 amino acids. The CDR3 sequence: CAGEQTGEAFF. CDR3 sequence (DNA): TGCGCCGGGGAGCAGACCGGCGAAGCTTTCTTT.

This chain uses TRBV5-6 with TRBJ1-4, with 9 bases aligning to TRBD1. Germline V gene sequence: CDR1 SGHDT, CDR2 YYEEEE. CDR3 length equals 15 residues. V was pared by 4 bases and J by 8 bases, with 9 bases of the junction left unmatched. CDR3 DNA: TGTGCCAGCAGCCGACCGGGACAGGGTGTGGAAAAACTGTTTTTT. This gives the protein CASSRPGQGVEKLFF.

DNA for the CDR3: TGTGCCAGCAGTGAAAGACAGGGTTTGGCTTTCTTT. Residues: CASSERQGLAFF. The chain carries TRBV25-1 and TRBJ1-1; 7 positions agree with TRBD1. Germline CDR1 reads MGHDK; CDR2 reads SYGVNS. The CDR3 sequence is 12 residues long. J lost 11 bases, V lost 2 bases, and 5 bases had no gene match.

The chain has TRBV30 and TRBJ1-1; D gene ambiguous. V lost 5 bases to trimming and J lost 0 bases, with 4 bases between them. The CDR3 consists of 11 residues. Per germline, CDR1 GTSNPN and CDR2 SVGIG (reference sequence). The CDR3 is CAWQMNTEAFF. In DNA form, the CDR3 reads TGTGCCTGGCAGATGAACACTGAAGCTTTCTTT.

The chain joins TRBV27 to TRBJ2-7; no clear D. Germline V CDR1 and CDR2: MNHEY, SMNVEV (reference sequence). The V end was cut by 4 bases, the J end by 6 bases, with 13 bases between. The CDR3 length is 13 residues. CDR3 protein: CASSSLVPIEQYF. Here the CDR3 DNA reads TGTGCCAGCAGTTCACTGGTACCGATCGAGCAGTACTTC.

This rearrangement joins TRBV4-1 to TRBJ1-6; TRBD1 agrees at 7 bases. This CDR3 is 19 amino acids long. V lost 0 bases to trimming and J lost 0 bases; unmatched junction nucleotides: 8. Looked up from germline, CDR1 is MGHRA and CDR2 is YSYEKL. In DNA, the CDR3 is TGCGCCAGCAGCCAAGAAGGGGGCGCTAAGGGCTCCTATAATTCACCCCTCCACTTT. Amino acids: CASSQEGGAKGSYNSPLHF.

The V call is TRBV2, the J call TRBJ2-1, with D possibly being TRBD2 (5 bases). Trimming took 6 bases from V and 5 from J, leaving 17 bases between them. The CDR3 loop spans 15 amino acids. Germline V gene sequence: CDR1 SNHLY, CDR2 FYNNEI. The CDR3 here is CASRELGSPNNEQFF. DNA for the CDR3: TGTGCCAGCAGGGAACTAGGTTCACCCAACAATGAGCAGTTCTTC. The variable domain in full, with the rest retrieved from reference TRBV2 and TRBJ2-1, is EPEVTQTPSHQVTQMGQEVILRCVPISNHLYFYWYRQILGQKVEFLVSFYNNEISEKSEIFDDQFSVERPDGSNFTLKIRSTKLEDSAMYFCASRELGSPNNEQFFGPGTRLTVL.

This clone was counted only a few times. V gene TRBV2 combines with J gene TRBJ2-7, with a tentative D call TRBD2 (5 bases). Germline lookup yields CDR1 SNHLY and CDR2 FYNNEI. The CDR3 sequence is 15 residues long. V lost 6 bases, J lost 6 bases, and 21 bases lay in between. The CDR3 DNA sequence: TGTGCCAGCAGAAGGGAGAGACGGGTTCGGGGCGAGCAGTACTTC. Protein product: CASRRERRVRGEQYF.

The gene calls are TRBV7-2 and TRBJ1-6; 7 bases are shared with TRBD1. In germline, CDR1 is SGHTA, CDR2 FQGNSA. CDR3 length equals 18 residues. V dropped 5 bases and J dropped 3; count of bases not matched to a gene: 13. The CDR3 here is CASSHPRTGAVYNSPLHF. As DNA, the CDR3 is TGTGCCAGCAGCCACCCACGGACAGGAGCGGTCTATAATTCACCCCTCCACTTT.

The CDR3 sequence is CASSSRGAGTGELFF. The CDR3 DNA reads as TGTGCCAGCAGTTCTCGGGGGGCGGGCACCGGGGAGCTGTTTTTT. V is TRBV28 and J is TRBJ2-2; tentative D call: TRBD2 (7 bases). The CDR3 extends over 15 amino acids. With 4 bases removed from V and 4 bases from J, the gap between germline ends came to 13 bases. CDR1 is MDHEN and CDR2 is SYDVKM in the germline V gene.

The V and J genes are TRBV5-1 and TRBJ2-5, with D possibly TRBD1 on 5 matching bases. Germline CDR1 reads SGHRS; CDR2 reads YFSETQ. V was trimmed by 4 bases and J by 5 bases, leaving 21 bases between them. The CDR3 totals 16 residues. CDR3 nucleotide sequence: TGCGCCAGCAGCCCAGGTGACAGCCAAAAGTGGGAGACCCAGTACTTC. It encodes CASSPGDSQKWETQYF.

The rearrangement links TRBV7-8 to TRBJ2-3, with TRBD2 identical over 10 bases. This CDR3 is 16 amino acids long. Germline CDR1 reads SGHVS; CDR2 reads FQNEAQ. V dropped 1 base and J dropped 3; count of bases not matched to a gene: 4. DNA for the CDR3: TGTGCCAGCAGCTTAGAACTAGCGGGAATTACAGATACGCAGTATTTT. It specifies CASSLELAGITDTQYF.

The CDR3 reads CASSLNTGSYGYTF. The DNA of the CDR3 is TGCGCCAGCAGCTTGAACACAGGGAGCTATGGCTACACCTTC. This chain joins TRBV5-1 and TRBJ1-2; perhaps TRBD1 as D (6 bases). Trimming removed 1 base at V and 4 bases at J, with 11 bases between. This CDR3 has 14 residues. Germline V gene lookup returns CDR1 SGHRS and CDR2 YFSETQ.

The chain uses TRBV19 and TRBJ1-2, with 7 bases that match TRBD1. The V segment lost 4 bases and the J segment 6 bases; nucleotides outside the gene matches: 14. Germline assignment: CDR1 LNHDA and CDR2 SQIVND (reference sequence). The CDR3 covers 16 residues. CDR3 in DNA: TGTGCCAGTAGTACCACGGGGACAGACTACTTCCATGGCTACACCTTC. Encoded protein: CASSTTGTDYFHGYTF.

CDR3: CASSSGGGALDEQFF. In DNA form, the CDR3 reads TGTGCCAGCAGTTCGGGCGGGGGGGCCCTGGATGAGCAGTTCTTC. This sequence joins TRBV6-5 and TRBJ2-1, with TRBD2 matching 9 bases. The J segment lost 8 bases and the V segment lost 4 bases, leaving 9 bases of the junction unmatched. The CDR3 has 15 residues. CDR1 is MNHEY, CDR2 SVGAGI, per germline.

CDR3 residues: CASSEVGDRRPTPETQYF. Here the CDR3 DNA reads TGTGCCAGCAGTGAGGTTGGGGACAGGCGGCCAACCCCAGAGACCCAGTACTTC. This chain links TRBV6-4 with TRBJ2-5, with 8 bases fitting TRBD1. Trimming cost V 3 bases and J 4 bases; bases outside gene matches: 16. CDR1 and CDR2 (germline): MRHNA, SNTAGT. This CDR3 is built from 18 residues.